This record covers a single T cell receptor beta chain. The sample originates from a study of blood T cell repertoires in COVID-19. Data came from immunoSEQ multiplex PCR; TCRdb stores just in-frame clones and leaves some out. The table records 100,000 to 150,000 clones, about 85% of them present only once. The clonotype originates from a man between 65 and 80 years old with acute or convalescent COVID-19. Sequencing was performed on peripheral blood.

CDR3 coding DNA: TGTGCCAGCAGCTTGATGGTGGGACAGGGTTTGGATACGCAGTATTTT. Its protein is CASSLMVGQGLDTQYF. This chain connects TRBV7-9 to TRBJ2-3; 9 nucleotides match TRBD1. The J segment lost 6 bases and the V segment lost 3 bases, leaving 10 bases of the junction unmatched. This CDR3 spans 16 amino acids. Germline assignment: CDR1 SEHNR and CDR2 FQNEAQ (reference sequence).